A selection of T cell receptor beta chains follows, all from one sample in a study of shared clonotypes between healthy human individuals. Only in-frame clones appear in the TCRdb table, and some are missing; sequencing was by immunoSEQ multiplex PCR. The table has under 2,000,000 clones, approximately 94% seen once. Sequencing was performed on naive CD8+ T cells sorted from blood. The source of these receptors is a man aged 18 to 30 in good health. CDR3s include the opening cysteine and the closing phenylalanine or tryptophan. Each record gives: CDR3 length, V gene, D gene, clone size, J gene, CDR3 protein, CDR3 DNA. A D gene is named only where the DNA matches it firmly. For some rows the clone size is stated as once, few or many, or as a class when expanded; others skip it.

>15|TRBV2|TRBD2|NA|TRBJ2-3
CASRATTSDTDTQYF
TGTGCCAGCAGGGCCACGACTAGCGACACAGATACGCAGTATTTT
>14|TRBV19|NA|NA|TRBJ1-3
CASLEWSSGNTIYF
TGTGCCAGTCTTGAATGGAGCTCTGGAAACACCATATATTTT
>15|TRBV27|NA|NA|TRBJ2-3
CASSFSQGSADTQYF
TGTGCCAGCAGTTTTTCCCAGGGGAGTGCAGATACGCAGTATTTT
>13|TRBV5-4|NA|NA|TRBJ2-5
CASSLSYQETQYF
TGTGCCAGCAGCTTGTCCTACCAAGAGACCCAGTACTTC
>18|TRBV7-8|TRBD2|NA|TRBJ2-1
CASSLGLAGSLSYNEQFF
TGTGCCAGCAGCTTGGGACTAGCGGGTTCCCTCTCCTACAATGAGCAGTTCTTC
>15|TRBV6-5|TRBD1|NA|TRBJ2-1
CASSQDRGTYNEQFF
TGTGCCAGCAGCCAAGACAGGGGAACCTACAATGAGCAGTTCTTC
>14|TRBV4-3|NA|NA|TRBJ2-4
CASSQGAPRDIQYF
TGCGCCAGCAGCCAAGGGGCCCCTCGGGACATTCAGTACTTC
>15|TRBV27|TRBD2|NA|TRBJ2-1
CASSPGLAPYNEQFF
TGTGCCAGCAGTCCGGGACTAGCTCCCTACAATGAGCAGTTCTTC
>14|TRBV28|TRBD1|NA|TRBJ2-7
CASSLTGTGAEQYF
TGTGCCAGCAGTTTAACCGGGACAGGGGCCGAGCAGTACTTC
>15|TRBV27|TRBD2|NA|TRBJ2-1
CASSLKLAAYNEQFF
TGTGCCAGCAGTTTGAAACTAGCGGCCTACAATGAGCAGTTCTTC
>15|TRBV27|NA|NA|TRBJ1-1
CASMPANELNTEAFF
TGTGCCAGCATGCCGGCGAATGAATTGAACACTGAAGCTTTCTTT
>16|TRBV7-9|TRBD1|NA|TRBJ1-2
CASSPSGQGAFYGYTF
TGTGCCAGCAGCCCTTCGGGACAGGGGGCCTTCTATGGCTACACCTTC
>14|TRBV27|NA|NA|TRBJ2-2
CASSFQRATGELFF
TGTGCCAGCAGTTTCCAGAGGGCCACCGGGGAGCTGTTTTTT
>14|TRBV29-1|NA|NA|TRBJ2-1
CSVELPLVVNEQFF
TGCAGCGTTGAATTGCCCCTAGTGGTAAATGAGCAGTTCTTC
>15|TRBV29-1|TRBD2|NA|TRBJ2-7
CSVVLGLAGAYEQYF
TGCAGCGTTGTTTTGGGACTAGCGGGAGCCTACGAGCAGTACTTC
>17|TRBV28|TRBD2|NA|TRBJ2-7
CASSLARGAGESYEQYF
TGTGCCAGCAGTTTAGCGCGTGGGGCGGGAGAGTCCTACGAGCAGTACTTC
>14|TRBV10-2|NA|NA|TRBJ2-7
CASSESIILLEGYF
TGCGCCAGCAGTGAGTCGATTATCCTGCTCGAGGGGTACTTC
>16|TRBV28|TRBD1|NA|TRBJ2-7
CASSQTRDRGSAEQYF
TGTGCCAGCAGTCAAACCCGGGACAGGGGGTCGGCCGAGCAGTACTTC
>17|TRBV4-1|NA|once|TRBJ1-5
CASSQDFPPGYNQPQHF
TGCGCCAGCAGCCAAGATTTTCCACCAGGGTACAATCAGCCCCAGCATTTT
>16|TRBV11-2|TRBD1|NA|TRBJ2-3
CASSLDGTVSTDTQYF
TGTGCCAGCAGCTTAGACGGGACAGTTAGCACAGATACGCAGTATTTT